This section outlines one TCR beta chain sequence together with its context. The antigen is unknown. This sample was taken from a study of shared clonotypes between healthy human individuals. Study-level results: Sampling used blood alone; tissue repertoires probably differ.

Ten immunoSEQ deep assay plates were used to sequence the DNA of unsorted PBMCs. Clones were sequenced by immunoSEQ multiplex PCR, and TCRdb holds only the in-frame ones, with some missing. The profile covers hundreds of thousands of clones, with approximately 80% appearing a single time and approximately 12% taken by the ten largest. The germline CDR1 and CDR2 sequences are SGHNT and YYREEE (reference sequence). CDR3 size: 15 residues. J lost 2 bases, V lost 1 base, and 4 bases had no gene match. The sequence was obtained from a woman between 35 and 50 years old in good health. Some clones in this sample may be carry-over from other donors' samples. This chain links TRBV5-4 with TRBJ2-7, with 9 bases that match TRBD2. What was sequenced was PBMCs. The CDR3, as DNA: TGTGCCAGCAGCTTGCCTAGCGGGAACCCCTACGAGCAGTACTTC. Its translation: CASSLPSGNPYEQYF.